This T cell receptor beta chain was obtained from a study of shared clonotypes between healthy human individuals. Study outcomes and limitations: With several donors compared, roughly 5% of naive CD4 clonotypes were shared. Generally, estimated richness proved larger in naive subsets than it did in memory subsets.

A word on this clone: Its antigen remains unidentified.

Profiling relied on immunoSEQ multiplex PCR, and the TCRdb table lists in-frame clones only, not all of them. There are approximately 1.5 million clones in the sample; 95% to 99% occur only once, and about 0.4% lies in the top ten. The CDR3 is 15 residues long. Germline-derived CDR1 and CDR2 are GTSNPN and SVGIG (reference sequence). The junction had 10 bases not matched to a gene; V was cut back by 3 bases and J by 2 bases. Recent acute infections and vaccinations were absent in the healthy HIV-negative adult donors. The V and J genes are TRBV30 and TRBJ2-7; TRBD1 matches 7 bases. Sequencing was performed on naive CD4+ T cells sorted from blood. As for subset: CD45RA+ positively selected. The source is a man aged 25-45 years in good health. This CDR3 is CAWRDKGQIAYEQYF. The CDR3 nucleotides are TGTGCCTGGAGAGATAAGGGACAGATAGCCTACGAGCAGTACTTC.